Following are 14 T cell receptor beta chains from one sample sequenced in a study of T cell responses to AZD1222 COVID-19 vaccine. Libraries were prepared by immunoSEQ multiplex PCR; TCRdb keeps only in-frame clonotypes and omits some of them. The sample lists around 180,000 clones; approximately 94% were seen once. The input for sequencing was peripheral blood, taken 28 days after the second AZD1222 dose. The receptors were sampled from an adult who received the AZD1222 COVID-19 vaccine.

The V gene is TRBV28, the J gene TRBJ2-2; 12 bases are a match to TRBD1. The ends lost 7 bases at V and 6 bases at J; junction bases unmatched: 9. CDR3 length: 16 residues. Germline-derived CDR1 and CDR2 are MDHEN and SYDVKM. CDR3 coding DNA: TGTGCCAGCATCACTTCCTGGGACAGGGGGCCCGGGGAGCTGTTTTTT. Protein sequence: CASITSWDRGPGELFF.

The chain is built from TRBV7-9 and TRBJ2-7; possible D gene TRBD2, 5 bases. Trimming took off 3 bases at V and 7 bases at J, with 10 bases between the two ends. The CDR3 runs to 12 residues. Germline loops: CDR1 SEHNR, CDR2 FQNEAQ (reference sequence). This CDR3 reads CASSFTEEEQYF. Here the CDR3 DNA reads TGTGCCAGCAGCTTTACGGAGGAAGAGCAGTACTTC.

A single count supports this clone. The V and J genes are TRBV11-3 and TRBJ1-1; 9 bases match TRBD1. Per germline, CDR1 SGHNT and CDR2 YENEEA. This CDR3 spans 15 amino acids. J was trimmed by 7 bases and V by 3 bases; bases with no gene match: 9. Written as DNA, the CDR3 is TGTGCCAGCAGCTTTGATTCCGGGACAGGGCGTGAAGCTTTCTTT. Protein sequence: CASSFDSGTGREAFF. Full variable domain (outside the CDR3, taken from reference TRBV11-3 and TRBJ1-1): EAGVVQSPRYKIIEKKQPVAFWCNPISGHNTLYWYLQNLGQGPELLIRYENEEAVDDSQLPKDRFSAERLKGVDSTLKIQPAELGDSAVYLCASSFDSGTGREAFFGQGTRLTVV.

The chain uses TRBV7-2 and TRBJ2-5, with a weak D call TRBD2 (5 bases). Germline V gene sequence: CDR1 SGHTA, CDR2 FQGNSA. V was pared by 1 base and J by 13 bases, with 19 bases between. The CDR3 contains 14 residues. The CDR3 reads CASSLGVGSGRWYF. The CDR3 DNA sequence: TGTGCCAGCAGCTTAGGGGTGGGGAGCGGTAGATGGTACTTC.

The chain couples TRBV12-3 or TRBV12-4 to TRBJ1-1; D unresolved. V dropped 3 bases and J dropped 0 bases, with 5 bases sitting between them. The CDR3 is 13 residues long. The CDR3 here is CASSLEMNTEAFF. For the CDR3, the DNA is TGTGCCAGCAGTTTGGAGATGAACACTGAAGCTTTCTTT.

The chain links TRBV5-5 to TRBJ1-1; D gene uncertain. V lost 1 base and J 0 bases, leaving 13 bases between the germline ends. The germline gives CDR1 SGHKS, CDR2 YYEKEE (reference sequence). The CDR3 runs 16 residues. CDR3 sequence: CASSLLRGTLNTEAFF. The CDR3 region has the DNA TGTGCCAGCAGCTTGTTACGGGGAACTCTGAACACTGAAGCTTTCTTT. Supplemented by reference TRBV5-5 and TRBJ1-1, the full variable domain reads DAGVTQSPTHLIKTRGQQVTLRCSPISGHKSVSWYQQVLGQGPQFIFQYYEKEERGRGNFPDRFSARQFPNYSSELNVNALLLGDSALYLCASSLLRGTLNTEAFFGQGTRLTVV.

The V call is TRBV7-9, the J call TRBJ2-7; 7 bases line up with TRBD1. The CDR3 runs 12 residues. The V gene end was trimmed by 6 bases and the J gene end by 6 bases; junction bases not matched to a gene: 5. The germline V gene encodes CDR1 SEHNR and CDR2 FQNEAQ (reference sequence). The CDR3 bases are TGTGCCAGCAGTCAACAGGGGACCGAGCAGTACTTC. Translated: CASSQQGTEQYF.

J is TRBJ1-4 and V is TRBV7-2; tentative D call: TRBD1 (5 bases). V shed 1 base and J shed 1 base, with 7 bases lying between them. The germline CDR1 and CDR2 sequences are SGHTA and FQGNSA. This CDR3 is 15 amino acids long. The CDR3 is CASSLDRRTNEKLFF. In nucleotides, the CDR3 is TGTGCCAGCAGCTTAGACAGGAGAACTAATGAAAAACTGTTTTTT.

The chain has TRBV20-1 and TRBJ1-4, with D possibly TRBD1 on 5 matching bases. CDR1 and CDR2 from the germline V gene are DFQATT and SNEGSKA (reference sequence). Trimming pared 3 bases from V and 7 bases from J, leaving 12 bases between. CDR3 length: 13 residues. The CDR3 DNA is TGCAGTGCTAGTAGCCAGGGAAGTGAAAAACTGTTTTTT. This translates into CSASSQGSEKLFF.

The chain recombines TRBV2 with TRBJ1-2; D is undetermined. In germline, CDR1 is SNHLY, CDR2 FYNNEI. The CDR3 is 13 residues long. V was trimmed by 2 bases and J by 5 bases, leaving 9 bases between them. CDR3 sequence (DNA): TGTGCCAGCAGTGAAAGGCAGAATTATGGCTACACCTTC. Translation: CASSERQNYGYTF.

The chain recombines TRBV7-9 with TRBJ1-4; D not resolved. The V end was cut by 5 bases, the J end by 8 bases, with 15 bases between. This CDR3 region has 14 residues. Germline assignment: CDR1 SEHNR and CDR2 FQNEAQ (reference sequence). The CDR3 nucleotides read TGTGCCAGCAGCCCAGACCCAATCGGGGAAAAACTGTTTTTT. Its protein product is CASSPDPIGEKLFF.

The chain links TRBV10-3 to TRBJ1-3; D is undetermined. There are 14 residues in the CDR3. V lost 5 bases and J 0 bases, leaving 8 bases between the germline ends. Germline CDR1 reads ENHRY; CDR2 reads SYGVKD. The DNA for the CDR3 is TGTGCCATCAGTACAGACTACTCTGGAAACACCATATATTTT. Amino acids: CAISTDYSGNTIYF.

The V gene is TRBV6-6, the J gene TRBJ2-7; TRBD2 is a possible D gene (6 bases). The CDR3 runs 15 residues. Germline values: CDR1 MNHNY, CDR2 SVGAGI (reference sequence). Trimming took off 6 bases at V and 2 bases at J, with 17 bases between the two ends. The CDR3 protein is CASRVGGIGTYEQYF. CDR3 DNA: TGTGCCAGCAGAGTTGGGGGGATTGGAACCTACGAGCAGTACTTC.

The V and J genes are TRBV10-3 and TRBJ1-2; 11 bases are a match to TRBD1. Losses at the gene ends were 6 bases for V and 2 bases for J; bases not matched to a gene: 5. Per the germline V gene, CDR1 is ENHRY and CDR2 is SYGVKD. The CDR3 sequence is 15 residues long. Here the CDR3 reads CAIRGQGDSNYGYTF. The DNA of the CDR3 is TGTGCCATCAGGGGACAGGGGGACTCCAACTATGGCTACACCTTC.